These T cell receptor beta chains were read from a single sample in a study of T cell repertoires in cytomegalovirus infection. TCRdb processed the reads anew with MiXCR; each CDR3 protein has one entry. Of approximately 340,000 distinct CDR3 sequences in the sample, almost 30% were seen once. These receptors have no known antigen. This material consisted of cultured PBMCs, taken from culture after CMV antigen stimulation. These receptors all stem from a human donor in good health (CMV status not recorded). Some clones in this sample may be carry-over from other donors' samples. Both conserved end residues are part of each CDR3. A D gene is named only where the DNA matches it firmly. For some rows the clone size is stated as once, few or many, or as a class when expanded; others skip it.

- TRBJ1-5 TRBV11-2 - CASSLDGREYSNQPQHF TGTGCCAGCAGCTTAGATGGCAGGGAGTATAGCAATCAGCCCCAGCATTTT
- TRBJ1-1 TRBV12-3/TRBV12-4 few CASSPGREAEAFF TGTGCCAGCAGCCCCGGCAGGGAGGCTGAAGCTTTCTTT
TRBD2 TRBJ2-5 TRBV12-3/TRBV12-4 few CASSFGGKETQYF TGTGCCAGCAGCTTCGGGGGGAAAGAGACCCAGTACTTC
- TRBJ1-1 TRBV6-8 - CASRSRGTEAFF TGTGCCAGCAGGAGTCGGGGCACTGAAGCTTTCTTT
- TRBJ1-2 TRBV7-3 - CASSSMDSPSGYTF TGTGCCAGCAGCTCGATGGACAGTCCTAGTGGCTACACCTTC
- TRBJ2-4 TRBV19 few CASSTEENIQYF TGTGCCAGTAGTACTGAGGAAAACATTCAGTACTTC
- TRBJ2-7 TRBV25-1 few CASSEGVQTAYEQYF TGTGCCAGCAGTGAGGGGGTACAGACTGCCTACGAGCAGTACTTC
- TRBJ1-1 TRBV6-5 - CASFRSLNTEAFF TGTGCCAGTTTCCGAAGTTTGAACACTGAAGCTTTCTTT
- TRBJ1-2 TRBV7-3 few CASSPTVPGGYTF TGTGCCAGCAGCCCGACAGTCCCCGGTGGCTACACCTTC
- TRBJ1-2 TRBV20-1 - CSARVGENYGYTF TGCAGTGCTAGAGTCGGGGAGAATTATGGCTACACCTTC
TRBD1 TRBJ1-5 TRBV6-1 many CATGQGSNQPQHF TGTGCCACGGGACAGGGTAGCAATCAGCCCCAGCATTTT